This T cell receptor beta chain was recovered during a study of T cells in Graves' hyperthyroidism and ophthalmopathy. Patients with ophthalmopathy all had a Clinical Activity Score of at least 3, a NOSPECS grade of at least 4 and duration under 3 months. Amplified TCR beta CDR3 regions derived from RNA transcripts. The TCR CDR3 first-round RT-PCR relied on the HTBI primer set. TCRdb redid the calling of the multiplex PCR reads with MiXCR, one entry per CDR3 protein. The table shows about 520,000 distinct CDR3 sequences, with roughly 25% occurring only once. This clonotype was observed at least ten times. The antigen is undetermined. The junction shows a germline mismatch at one end, possibly a read error. Study outcomes and limitations: The model foresaw ophthalmopathy a median around 6.4 months prior to onset.

The sample consisted of blood. This clonotype originated in a woman aged 30 to 39 with Graves' ophthalmopathy.

CDR3 loop: CSASGWRTMNTETFF. CDR3 DNA: TGCAGTGCTAGTGGGTGGCGGACAATGAACACTGAAACTTTCTTT. The chain joins TRBV20-1 to TRBJ1-1; a possible D gene is TRBD1 (5 bases). The germline V gene has CDR1 DFQATT and CDR2 SNEGSKA (reference sequence). This CDR3 has 15 amino acids.